This paragraph reports one T cell receptor (beta chain). The sample is drawn from a study of T cell changes during pregnancy in multiple sclerosis. Generated by immunoSEQ multiplex PCR, the TCRdb table keeps only in-frame clones and is missing some. The data hold about 50,000 clones, with approximately 94% observed a single time. The CDR3 consists of 15 residues. V was pared by 7 bases and J by 7 bases, with 10 bases of the junction left unmatched. Germline V CDR1 and CDR2: MNHNY, SVGAGI (reference sequence). The sequence derives from a female donor with multiple sclerosis, enrolled in a pregnancy study. The source was CD4+ T cells from peripheral blood mononuclear cells, collected in the third trimester of pregnancy. The chain couples TRBV6-6 to TRBJ2-1; TRBD1 aligns across 10 bases. The CDR3 DNA sequence: TGTGCCAGCACCATGGCGACAGGGGGCTTAAATGAGCAGTTCTTC. It is translated as CASTMATGGLNEQFF.